These 27 T cell receptor beta chains originate from one sample sequenced in a study of lymphopenia after photon versus proton radiotherapy. Profiled with immunoSEQ multiplex PCR; TCRdb holds only in-frame clones, not every one. The sample lists 68,000 or so clones, around 90% occurring once. The sequences come from peripheral blood, collected from a patient treated with photon-based radiotherapy. The receptors were sampled from a woman between 65 and 79 years old with pancreatic cancer.

The chain carries TRBV7-2 and TRBJ2-7; perhaps D is TRBD1 or TRBD2 (6 bases each). Germline CDR1 and CDR2: SGHTA and FQGNSA. V lost 5 bases to trimming and J lost 7 bases, with 18 bases between them. The CDR3 contains 14 residues. CDR3 DNA sequence: TGTGCCAGCAGCCAGGGGACCGGGAGCTTGGAGCAGTACTTC. This encodes CASSQGTGSLEQYF.

The chain uses TRBV15 and TRBJ1-5; maybe TRBD1 (6 bases). The germline V gene encodes CDR1 LNHNV and CDR2 YYDKDF (reference sequence). The CDR3 contains 18 residues. The ends were cut back, 3 bases at V and 0 bases at J, with 18 bases in the middle. CDR3 DNA: TGTGCCACCAGCAGTTCCTCACAGGGATTCTATAGCAATCAGCCCCAGCATTTT. This encodes CATSSSSQGFYSNQPQHF.

V is TRBV11-1 and J is TRBJ2-3; tentative D call: TRBD2 (5 bases). The germline CDR1 and CDR2 sequences are SGHAT and FQDESV (reference sequence). The CDR3 length is 13 residues. V dropped 8 bases and J dropped 0 bases, with 9 bases sitting between them. CDR3 sequence: CASLPGSTDTQYF. The CDR3 DNA follows: TGTGCCAGCCTTCCGGGGAGCACAGATACGCAGTATTTT.

V usage is TRBV5-1 and J usage is TRBJ1-2; D is ambiguous. The CDR3 extends over 13 amino acids. Trimming shortened V by 3 bases and J by 6 bases, and 12 bases separated the two germline ends. CDR1 and CDR2 (germline): SGHRS, YFSETQ. CDR3 sequence: CASSSGRGDGYTF. CDR3 nucleotides: TGCGCCAGCAGCTCCGGGCGGGGTGATGGCTACACCTTC.

The gene calls are TRBV10-1 and TRBJ2-6; 7 positions agree with TRBD1. Germline V gene sequence: CDR1 WNHNN, CDR2 SYGVQD (reference sequence). The CDR3 sequence is 13 residues long. The junction had 0 bases not matched to a gene; V was cut back by 8 bases and J by 2 bases. The CDR3 coding sequence is TGCGCCAGCGACAGGGCTGGGGCCAACGTCCTGACTTTC. This gives the protein CASDRAGANVLTF.

The J gene is TRBJ2-2, the V gene TRBV5-1; 8 bases line up with TRBD2. This CDR3 region has 15 residues. J was trimmed by 4 bases and V by 5 bases; bases with no gene match: 7. Germline V gives CDR1 SGHRS, CDR2 YFSETQ. The CDR3 DNA follows: TGCGCCAGCAGAGTCCGGGAGGGCCGCACCGGGGAGCTGTTTTTT. It specifies CASRVREGRTGELFF.

The rearrangement uses TRBV28 and TRBJ2-7; D may be TRBD1 (6 bases). The germline V and J ends were trimmed by 4 bases and 3 bases, with 13 bases remaining between them. Looked up from germline, CDR1 is MDHEN and CDR2 is SYDVKM. The CDR3 covers 14 residues. CDR3: CASSSPGQVYEQYF. The DNA for the CDR3 is TGTGCCAGCAGTTCCCCGGGACAAGTCTACGAGCAGTACTTC.

This clone was seen once. V is TRBV19 and J is TRBJ2-1, with D perhaps matching TRBD2 (5 bases). CDR1 and CDR2 (germline): LNHDA, SQIVND (reference sequence). The V end lost 7 bases, the J end lost 8 bases, and 15 bases lay between the germline ends. The length of the CDR3 is 13 residues. CDR3 amino acids: CASKMGGSDEQFF. For the CDR3, the DNA is TGTGCCAGTAAAATGGGTGGGAGTGATGAGCAGTTCTTC.

The chain joins TRBV6-5 to TRBJ2-7, with D unclear. In germline, CDR1 is MNHEY, CDR2 SVGAGI. This CDR3 comprises 11 residues. The V gene lost 4 bases and the J gene lost 4 bases, with 5 bases spanning the gap. CDR3 sequence (DNA): TGTGCCAGCAGTTTAGGGTACGAGCAGTACTTC. It specifies CASSLGYEQYF.

J is TRBJ1-1 and V is TRBV4-1, with D unresolved. The CDR3 runs 15 residues. The V end was cut by 1 base, the J end by 2 bases, with 11 bases between. Per germline, CDR1 MGHRA and CDR2 YSYEKL. CDR3 residues: CASSQATLRNTEAFF. The CDR3 coding sequence is TGCGCCAGCAGCCAAGCGACCCTCCGAAACACTGAAGCTTTCTTT.

The chain joins TRBV10-3 to TRBJ2-7, with 14 bases identical to TRBD2. V shed 2 bases and J 4 bases; nucleotides not matched to a gene: 4. The length of the CDR3 is 16 residues. Per the germline V gene, CDR1 is ENHRY and CDR2 is SYGVKD. The CDR3 here is CAISEIGTSGSYEQYF. In DNA form, the CDR3 reads TGTGCCATCAGTGAGATCGGGACTAGCGGGAGTTACGAGCAGTACTTC.

The table lists this clone with a few counts. The V gene is TRBV19, the J gene TRBJ1-2, with D perhaps matching TRBD1 (5 bases). Germline CDR1 is LNHDA and CDR2 is SQIVND (reference sequence). V shed 5 bases and J shed 4 bases, with 14 bases lying between them. This CDR3 contains 14 residues. This CDR3 reads CASSQTGRSYGYTF. DNA for the CDR3: TGTGCCAGTAGTCAGACGGGGCGCAGCTATGGCTACACCTTC. The whole variable domain, filled in from reference TRBV19 and TRBJ1-2, reads DGGITQSPKYLFRKEGQNVTLSCEQNLNHDAMYWYRQDPGQGLRLIYYSQIVNDFQKGDIAEGYSVSREKKESFPLTVTSAQKNPTAFYLCASSQTGRSYGYTFGSGTRLTVV.

V usage is TRBV19 and J usage is TRBJ2-2; 8 nucleotides match TRBD1. V dropped 1 base and J dropped 2; count of bases not matched to a gene: 3. The CDR3 spans 16 residues. Germline V lookup: CDR1 LNHDA, CDR2 SQIVND (reference sequence). CDR3 amino acids: CASSIVTGGNTGELFF. CDR3 in DNA: TGTGCCAGTAGTATAGTAACAGGGGGTAACACCGGGGAGCTGTTTTTT.

The J gene is TRBJ1-1, the V gene TRBV6-1; D is perhaps TRBD1 (6 bases). V was pared by 3 bases and J by 7 bases, with 12 bases between. CDR1 MNHNS and CDR2 SASEGT come from the germline V gene. This CDR3 contains 13 residues. The CDR3 here is CASSEVRGIEAFF. CDR3 nucleotides: TGTGCCAGCAGTGAGGTTAGGGGGATTGAAGCTTTCTTT.

Concerning this clone itself: The junction and the germline gene differ at one end; a read error may be behind it. The rearrangement links TRBV7-2 to TRBJ2-7; 7 bases match TRBD2. CDR1 and CDR2 from the germline V gene are SGHTA and FQGNSA. CDR3 size: 14 residues. CDR3 sequence (DNA): TGTGCCAGCACGTACCGGGACGGGAGGCGGGGGAAGGACTTC. Its translation is CASTYRDGRRGKDF.

The CDR3 protein is CASSQSGDRGNTIYF. In DNA form, the CDR3 reads TGCGCCAGCAGCCAATCCGGGGATAGGGGAAACACCATATATTTT. The chain is built from TRBV5-1 and TRBJ1-3; no clear D gene. V was shortened by 4 bases and J by 4 bases, with 15 bases between the two germline ends. This CDR3 comprises 15 residues. Germline values: CDR1 SGHRS, CDR2 YFSETQ.

This chain connects TRBV5-1 to TRBJ2-3; TRBD1 agrees at 8 bases. Trimming cost V 7 bases and J 2 bases; bases outside gene matches: 9. Germline V gene lookup returns CDR1 SGHRS and CDR2 YFSETQ. CDR3 length equals 15 residues. The CDR3 here is CASAEGTGDTDTQYF. In DNA, the CDR3 is TGCGCCAGCGCCGAGGGGACAGGAGACACAGATACGCAGTATTTT.

The count of this clone is one. The chain is built from TRBV29-1 and TRBJ2-5; D gene unclear. Germline assignment: CDR1 SQVTM and CDR2 ANQGSEA. The CDR3 consists of 11 residues. Trimming stripped 1 base from V and 5 bases from J, with 5 bases between. The CDR3 DNA reads as TGCAGCGTTGAAGCAGGCGAGACCCAGTACTTC. Its protein is CSVEAGETQYF. The full variable domain, rest sourced from reference TRBV29-1 and TRBJ2-5, is SAVISQKPSRDICQRGTSLTIQCQVDSQVTMMFWYRQQPGQSLTLIATANQGSEATYESGFVIDKFPISRPNLTFSTLTVSNMSPEDSSIYLCSVEAGETQYFGPGTRLLVL.

The J gene is TRBJ2-1, the V gene TRBV5-8; D is unclear. Germline V gene lookup returns CDR1 SGHTS and CDR2 YDEGEE. The CDR3 length is 10 residues. V shed 6 bases and J shed 8 bases, with 6 bases lying between them. CDR3 in amino acids: CASKRYEQFF. The CDR3 nucleotides are TGTGCCAGCAAGAGGTATGAGCAGTTCTTC.

The chain is built from TRBV5-5 and TRBJ2-5; D is undetermined. V shed 4 bases and J shed 1 base, with 14 bases lying between them. There are 15 residues in the CDR3. Germline V gene data show CDR1 as SGHKS and CDR2 as YYEKEE (reference sequence). The CDR3 coding sequence is TGTGCCAGCAGCCGCCCTCAAGGTCTCCAAGAGACCCAGTACTTC. Its protein is CASSRPQGLQETQYF.

This sequence joins TRBV27 and TRBJ1-2; TRBD1 matches at 10 bases. V shed 8 bases and J 5 bases; nucleotides not matched to a gene: 11. Germline V lookup: CDR1 MNHEY, CDR2 SMNVEV (reference sequence). The CDR3 extends over 15 amino acids. DNA for the CDR3: TGTGCCAGCGGAGATCGGGACAGGGGTGTTTATGGCTACACCTTC. Residues: CASGDRDRGVYGYTF.

This clone was recorded only once. The gene calls are TRBV9 and TRBJ2-7, with 7 bases that match TRBD1. CDR1 is SGDLS, CDR2 YYNGEE, per germline. Losses at the gene ends were 0 bases for V and 6 bases for J; bases not matched to a gene: 12. The CDR3 totals 16 residues. CDR3 sequence: CASSVGQGDPPREQYF. The DNA for the CDR3 is TGTGCCAGCAGCGTAGGTCAGGGGGACCCGCCCCGCGAGCAGTACTTC.

The chain links TRBV5-4 to TRBJ2-7; the match to TRBD2 covers 9 bases. In germline, CDR1 is SGHNT, CDR2 YYREEE (reference sequence). V shed 0 bases, J shed 1 base, and the junction held 2 bases outside the gene matches. The CDR3 contains 15 residues. Here the CDR3 reads CASSLGTSVSYEQYF. CDR3 DNA sequence: TGTGCCAGCAGCTTGGGGACTAGCGTTTCCTACGAGCAGTACTTC.

The J gene is TRBJ2-3, the V gene TRBV20-1, with unresolved D. Per germline, CDR1 DFQATT and CDR2 SNEGSKA (reference sequence). Trimming left V 0 bases short and J 8 bases short, with 6 bases between. The CDR3 sequence is 11 residues long. CDR3 in DNA: TGCAGTGCTAGAGACGCCCCTACGCAGTATTTT. Protein: CSARDAPTQYF.

The V gene is TRBV19, the J gene TRBJ2-7; 7 bases fit TRBD2. J gave up 7 bases and V 6 bases, and 12 bases lay outside the gene matches. CDR3 length equals 14 residues. CDR1 and CDR2 from the germline V gene are LNHDA and SQIVND (reference sequence). The CDR3 nucleotides read TGTGCCAGTAGCCTTACCGCGGGAGTAGGGGAGCAGTACTTC. Its translation is CASSLTAGVGEQYF.

The chain couples TRBV7-2 to TRBJ1-3; TRBD1 might be the D (6 bases). Germline values: CDR1 SGHTA, CDR2 FQGNSA. Trimming left V 5 bases short and J 6 bases short, with 17 bases between. There are 15 residues in the CDR3. The CDR3 region is CASSPSWGHENTIYF. The CDR3 region has the DNA TGTGCCAGCAGCCCCTCGTGGGGACACGAAAACACCATATATTTT. Based on the CDR3 plus reference TRBV7-2 and TRBJ1-3, the full variable domain is GAGVSQSPSNKVTEKGKDVELRCDPISGHTALYWYRQSLGQGLEFLIYFQGNSAPDKSGLPSDRFSAERTGGSVSTLTIQRTQQEDSAVYLCASSPSWGHENTIYFGEGSWLTVV.

This clone was seen just once. The chain joins TRBV18 to TRBJ1-1; TRBD1 matches at 11 bases. The V gene's germline CDR1 is KGHSH and CDR2 LQKENI. V lost 5 bases and J lost 0; bases outside the gene matches: 8. The CDR3 loop spans 17 amino acids. The CDR3 loop reads CASSAWTGGILNTEAFF. CDR3 DNA sequence: TGTGCCAGCTCAGCTTGGACAGGGGGCATCCTGAACACTGAAGCTTTCTTT. The full variable domain, its missing parts supplied by reference TRBV18 and TRBJ1-1, is NAGVMQNPRHLVRRRGQEARLRCSPMKGHSHVYWYRQLPEEGLKFMVYLQKENIIDESGMPKERFSAEFPKEGPSILRIQQVVRGDSAAYFCASSAWTGGILNTEAFFGQGTRLTVV.